The 5 T cell receptor beta chains below come from one sample, sequenced in a study of blood T cell repertoires in COVID-19. The method was immunoSEQ multiplex PCR; TCRdb's version includes in-frame clones alone and lacks a portion of them. Of around 50,000 clones in the sample, approximately 86% were seen once. Material: peripheral blood. All receptors derive from an elderly woman with acute or convalescent COVID-19.

The rearrangement joins TRBV23-1 to TRBJ2-7; 8 bases map to TRBD1. TRBV23-1 is given ORF status, its function remaining uncertain. The CDR3 is 16 residues long. Losses at the gene ends were 3 bases for V and 0 bases for J; bases not matched to a gene: 7. For the CDR3, the DNA is TGCGCCAGCAGTCATCCCGCCGGGACAGGCTCCTACGAGCAGTACTTC. This gives the protein CASSHPAGTGSYEQYF.

The genes are TRBV2 and TRBJ1-1; 9 bases are shared with TRBD1. In germline, CDR1 is SNHLY, CDR2 FYNNEI. The CDR3 length is 16 residues. The V gene end was trimmed by 10 bases and the J gene end by 0 bases; junction bases not matched to a gene: 12. CDR3 DNA sequence: TGTGCCACCTCCGCAGGACAGGGGAGGATGAACACTGAAGCTTTCTTT. Translating it yields CATSAGQGRMNTEAFF. Together with reference TRBV2 and TRBJ1-1, the CDR3 gives the full variable domain: EPEVTQTPSHQVTQMGQEVILRCVPISNHLYFYWYRQILGQKVEFLVSFYNNEISEKSEIFDDQFSVERPDGSNFTLKIRSTKLEDSAMYFCATSAGQGRMNTEAFFGQGTRLTVV.

The chain has TRBV6-2 or TRBV6-3 and TRBJ1-1; 7 bases are shared with TRBD1. The germline V gene encodes CDR1 MNHEY and CDR2 SVGEGT. The CDR3 spans 13 residues. The trim removed 5 bases at V and 5 bases at J, leaving 5 bases unmatched. CDR3 coding DNA: TGTGCCAGCAGTCCAGGGGGTAGGACTGAAGCTTTCTTT. As protein: CASSPGGRTEAFF.

As regards this clone: This sample also contains other DNA sequences that code for the same CDR3. The genes are TRBV6-1 and TRBJ2-5; D perhaps matches TRBD2 (5 bases). Trimming removed 3 bases at V and 7 bases at J, with 6 bases between. CDR1 is MNHNS and CDR2 is SASEGT in the germline V gene. This CDR3 region has 11 residues. The CDR3 nucleotides read TGTGCCAGCAGTGAGGCGGGGACCCAGTACTTC. Protein sequence: CASSEAGTQYF.

This chain links TRBV2 with TRBJ1-2, with TRBD1 matching 8 bases. Germline-derived CDR1 and CDR2 are SNHLY and FYNNEI. The CDR3 sequence is 14 residues long. Trimming removed 7 bases from V and 2 bases from J; junction bases left unmatched: 6. The CDR3 nucleotides read TGTGCCAGCACCTGGGACAGGAAGAACTATGGCTACACCTTC. Protein product: CASTWDRKNYGYTF.